The 10 T cell receptor beta chains listed next were all sequenced from one sample in a study of monozygotic twins with inflammatory bowel disease. TCRdb reanalyzed the 5' RACE reads, giving one entry per CDR3 protein sequence and no DNA. This table holds about 85,000 distinct CDR3 sequences. The specimen sequenced was blood. Receptor source: a human donor with ulcerative colitis or Crohn's disease, or a healthy co-twin of an affected twin (not recorded which).

The rearrangement uses TRBV20-1 and TRBJ1-6. Germline lookup yields CDR1 DFQATT and CDR2 SNEGSKA (reference sequence). This CDR3 has 15 amino acids. The chain's CDR3 is CSARGGAALRSPLHF.

V and J are TRBV14 and TRBJ1-2. Germline assignment: CDR1 SGHDN and CDR2 FVKESK. CDR3 length: 16 residues. The CDR3 region is CASSQDQAVTNYGYTF.

The chain has TRBV29-1 and TRBJ1-1. CDR3 length: 13 residues. Germline V CDR1 and CDR2: SQVTM, ANQGSEA. CDR3 sequence: CSVQGIMNTEALF.

This chain connects TRBV6-1 to TRBJ2-3; the D call of TRBD1 rests on TCRdb alone, since no DNA is present to check it. Germline CDR1 and CDR2: MNHNS and SASEGT. This CDR3 contains 16 residues. The CDR3 is CASSDRGVGSTDTQYF.

The chain has TRBV25-1 and TRBJ1-1. The germline CDR1 and CDR2 sequences are MGHDK and SYGVNS. This CDR3 spans 11 amino acids. The CDR3 here is CASRTNTEAFF.

J is TRBJ1-5 and V is TRBV5-1; TCRdb proposes TRBD1, but this gene call is untestable without DNA. This CDR3 is 15 amino acids long. Germline V gene sequence: CDR1 SGHRS, CDR2 YFSETQ. The CDR3 here is CASSLTTGYNQPQHF.

The chain is built from TRBV15 and TRBJ1-1; the TCRdb call, TRBD1, lacks DNA for checking. Per germline, CDR1 LNHNV and CDR2 YYDKDF (reference sequence). This CDR3 contains 15 residues. The CDR3 here is CATSRDSGANTEAFF. Variable domain in full (rest from reference TRBV15 and TRBJ1-1): DAMVIQNPRYQVTQFGKPVTLSCSQTLNHNVMYWYQQKSSQAPKLLFHYYDKDFNNEADTPDNFQSRRPNTSFCFLDIRSPGLGDTAMYLCATSRDSGANTEAFFGQGTRLTVV.

The gene calls are TRBV18 and TRBJ2-3. This CDR3 region has 18 residues. CDR1 and CDR2 from the germline V gene are KGHSH and LQKENI. The CDR3 sequence: CASSPPNRRRTSLDTQYF.

The J gene is TRBJ2-3, the V gene TRBV5-1; TCRdb selects TRBD1, and the lack of DNA leaves this call unchecked. Germline CDR1 is SGHRS and CDR2 is YFSETQ. The CDR3 sequence is 17 residues long. The CDR3 loop reads CASSSIAPGQGGDTQYF.

The chain recombines TRBV14 with TRBJ2-7; TCRdb names TRBD2, which stays unverified in the absence of DNA. Germline V gene sequence: CDR1 SGHDN, CDR2 FVKESK. The CDR3 covers 14 residues. The CDR3 sequence is CASSQDLLPSGQYF.